Shown below are 15 T cell receptor beta chains from a single sample sequenced in a study of cytomegalovirus exposure and HLA in healthy donors. The primer mix had 60 Vbeta and 13 Jbeta primers. The assay was immunoSEQ multiplex PCR, and TCRdb's table has in-frame clones only and misses some. The repertoire holds roughly 200,000 clones, with 75% to 90% as singletons. Sequenced: PBMCs. The receptors were gathered from a woman in her thirties in good health and CMV-seronegative.

V gene TRBV7-8 combines with J gene TRBJ2-3; 10 bases map to TRBD2. The germline V gene has CDR1 SGHVS and CDR2 FQNEAQ. The CDR3 runs to 18 residues. The V segment lost 2 bases and the J segment 4 bases; nucleotides outside the gene matches: 12. Here the CDR3 reads CASSLPKLAGPQADTQYF. As DNA, the CDR3 is TGTGCCAGCAGCTTACCCAAACTAGCGGGGCCCCAGGCAGATACGCAGTATTTT.

The chain employs TRBV6-1 and TRBJ2-4; maybe TRBD2 (5 bases). The CDR3 has 14 residues. Germline V gives CDR1 MNHNS, CDR2 SASEGT. V was clipped by 2 bases and J by 6 bases, with 11 bases between them. The CDR3 DNA reads as TGTGCCAGCAGTGAAAGCCCGGGGAGAAACATTCAGTACTTC. This encodes CASSESPGRNIQYF.

This clone has just a few counts. This chain joins TRBV28 and TRBJ2-3, with a weak D call TRBD2 (5 bases). Trimming stripped 2 bases from V and 2 bases from J, with 11 bases between. Germline V gene data show CDR1 as MDHEN and CDR2 as SYDVKM. CDR3 length: 15 amino acids. The CDR3 region is CASSLRTRDTDTQYF. The CDR3 bases are TGTGCCAGCAGTTTAAGGACTCGGGACACAGATACGCAGTATTTT. Together with reference TRBV28 and TRBJ2-3, the CDR3 gives the full variable domain: DVKVTQSSRYLVKRTGEKVFLECVQDMDHENMFWYRQDPGLGLRLIYFSYDVKMKEKGDIPEGYSVSREKKERFSLILESASTNQTSMYLCASSLRTRDTDTQYFGPGTRLTVL.

V gene TRBV6-6 combines with J gene TRBJ2-3, with 7 nucleotides matching TRBD2. In germline, CDR1 is MNHNY, CDR2 SVGAGI (reference sequence). V lost 8 bases to trimming and J lost 0 bases; unmatched junction nucleotides: 5. The CDR3 covers 14 residues. CDR3 sequence reads: CASQLAQSTDTQYF. In DNA, the CDR3 is TGTGCCAGCCAACTAGCGCAAAGCACAGATACGCAGTATTTT.

V and J are TRBV6-1 and TRBJ2-3; the D gene is possibly TRBD2 (6 bases). The V end was cut by 10 bases, the J end by 0 bases, with 17 bases between. This CDR3 is built from 15 residues. Germline assignment: CDR1 MNHNS and CDR2 SASEGT. The CDR3 region has the DNA TGTGCCACCCTGGAAAACGCGGGGAGCACAGATACGCAGTATTTT. Its protein product is CATLENAGSTDTQYF.

The chain has TRBV28 and TRBJ2-3, with D maybe TRBD2 (5 bases). Trimming shortened V by 8 bases and J by 4 bases, and 16 bases separated the two germline ends. Germline V gene data show CDR1 as MDHEN and CDR2 as SYDVKM. The CDR3 has 14 residues. CDR3 in amino acids: CASFSAREADTQYF. CDR3 nucleotides: TGTGCCAGCTTTAGCGCCCGAGAGGCAGATACGCAGTATTTT.

This chain connects TRBV6-5 to TRBJ1-1; a possible D gene is TRBD1 (5 bases). Germline V gene sequence: CDR1 MNHEY, CDR2 SVGAGI. V was clipped by 2 bases and J by 0 bases, with 10 bases between them. The CDR3 covers 15 residues. In DNA, the CDR3 is TGTGCCAGCAGTTACACCACAGGAATGAACACTGAAGCTTTCTTT. Protein product: CASSYTTGMNTEAFF.

V is TRBV11-2 and J is TRBJ2-7; D gene unclear. CDR1 is SGHAT, CDR2 FQNNGV, per germline. The CDR3 consists of 13 residues. Trimming shortened V by 4 bases and J by 6 bases, and 13 bases separated the two germline ends. In DNA, the CDR3 is TGTGCCAGCAGCTCTCTCGTGTCGGGCGAGCAGTACTTC. It codes for CASSSLVSGEQYF.

The chain couples TRBV19 to TRBJ2-5; 8 nucleotides match TRBD1. This CDR3 has 13 amino acids. The junction had 4 bases not matched to a gene; V was cut back by 6 bases and J by 4 bases. Germline loops: CDR1 LNHDA, CDR2 SQIVND (reference sequence). In nucleotides, the CDR3 is TGTGCCAGTAGCCCCGGGACAGGAGAGACCCAGTACTTC. Translating it yields CASSPGTGETQYF.

V gene TRBV4-1 combines with J gene TRBJ1-2; a weak D match, TRBD1 (6 bases). Trimming shortened V by 5 bases and J by 5 bases, and 18 bases separated the two germline ends. This CDR3 spans 15 amino acids. CDR1 and CDR2 from the germline V gene are MGHRA and YSYEKL. The CDR3 coding sequence is TGCGCCAGCAGCTCATTACCGGGACAATCGTATGGCTACACCTTC. This sequence encodes CASSSLPGQSYGYTF.

V is TRBV4-1 and J is TRBJ2-7; 8 bases agree with TRBD1. The V gene end was trimmed by 5 bases and the J gene end by 1 base; junction bases not matched to a gene: 7. The germline V gene has CDR1 MGHRA and CDR2 YSYEKL. There are 15 residues in the CDR3. CDR3 region: CASSGRDRNSYEQYF. For the CDR3, the DNA is TGCGCCAGCAGCGGCCGGGACAGGAATTCCTACGAGCAGTACTTC.

The rearrangement joins TRBV5-4 to TRBJ2-4; D might be TRBD2 (5 bases). CDR1 is SGHNT, CDR2 YYREEE, per germline (reference sequence). The CDR3 loop spans 14 amino acids. V was shortened by 4 bases and J by 8 bases, with 16 bases between the two germline ends. DNA of the CDR3: TGTGCCAGCAGCCCGCGGGCCGATAACTACATTCAGTACTTC. Translating it yields CASSPRADNYIQYF. Full variable domain (remainder filled in from reference TRBV5-4 and TRBJ2-4): ETGVTQSPTHLIKTRGQQVTLRCSSQSGHNTVSWYQQALGQGPQFIFQYYREEENGRGNFPPRFSGLQFPNYSSELNVNALELDDSALYLCASSPRADNYIQYFGAGTRLSVL.

This chain links TRBV7-3 with TRBJ2-1; D gene uncertain. CDR1 and CDR2 (germline): SGHTA, FQGTGA. Deletions cut 1 base from V and 5 bases from J, with 9 bases between. The CDR3 is made up of 14 amino acids. CDR3 nucleotides: TGTGCCAGCAGCTTAAGACTCGAAGACAATGAGCAGTTCTTC. Amino acids: CASSLRLEDNEQFF.

V gene TRBV5-1 combines with J gene TRBJ2-1; TRBD2 matches 15 bases. CDR1 and CDR2 from the germline V gene are SGHRS and YFSETQ. With V trimmed by 0 bases and J by 6 bases, 4 bases remained unmatched. The CDR3 runs to 17 residues. For the CDR3, the DNA is TGCGCCAGCAGCTTGGGAAGGACTAGCGGGAGGGTCAATGAGCAGTTCTTC. This encodes CASSLGRTSGRVNEQFF.

A single count supports this clone. V is TRBV5-1 and J is TRBJ1-6; tentatively, D is TRBD1 (5 bases). V gave up 4 bases and J gave up 10 bases, with 15 bases separating them. CDR3 length: 14 amino acids. Germline-derived CDR1 and CDR2 are SGHRS and YFSETQ. The CDR3 protein is CASSNLPGESPLHF. The DNA of the CDR3 is TGCGCCAGCAGCAACCTACCGGGGGAATCACCCCTCCACTTT.